This T cell receptor beta chain was sequenced for a study of cytomegalovirus exposure and HLA in healthy donors. The overall study: It was reported in a later analysis that the approximately 120 validation repertoires used the same platform as the 666 first-cohort repertoires. Study conclusions and caveats: It was found in a later analysis that first-cohort TCR clusters tended to co-occur in the 120 validation repertoires. The study put about 180 TCR beta chains on its list as cytomegalovirus-associated.

The donors were part of the validation cohort, which consisted of under 150 subjects and was separate from the first cohort of hundreds of subjects. The CDR3 runs 14 residues. Trimming removed 5 bases from V and 3 bases from J, with 12 bases in between. Germline CDR1 reads SGHRS; CDR2 reads YFSETQ. A remark on this clone: The target antigen is unknown.

The protocol was immunoSEQ multiplex PCR, while the TCRdb copy is restricted to in-frame clones and leaves out a portion. The table shows over 150,000 clones, with around 85% occurring only once. This receptor was identified in a woman aged 25-40 years in good health and CMV-seronegative. The specimen sequenced was PBMCs. The J gene is TRBJ2-1, the V gene TRBV5-1; no reliable D call. The CDR3 loop is CASSRLVGYNEQFF. The CDR3 DNA sequence: TGCGCCAGCAGTCGGCTAGTCGGCTACAATGAGCAGTTCTTC.